These T cell receptor beta chains were read from a single sample in a study of blood T cell repertoires in COVID-19. Only in-frame clones appear in the TCRdb table, and some are missing; sequencing was by immunoSEQ multiplex PCR. This sample has about 110,000 clones; about 85% occur once, and the top ten carry over 1.2%. The material sequenced was peripheral blood. The receptors were sampled from a man in his forties or fifties with acute or convalescent COVID-19. CDR3s include the opening cysteine and the closing phenylalanine or tryptophan. Each record gives: V gene, J gene, clone size, D gene, CDR3 protein, CDR3 DNA. D genes are given only for firm matches. The size of a clone is reported for some rows only, either as once, few or many, or as a class for expanded clones.

TRBV7-2	TRBJ2-3	-	TRBD2	CASSLVRGGRTDTQYF	TGTGCCAGCAGCTTAGTGCGGGGCGGGAGGACAGATACGCAGTATTTT
TRBV25-1	TRBJ1-3	once	-	CASSDSRGRGNTIYF	TGTGCCAGCAGTGATTCGCGGGGCCGAGGAAACACCATATATTTT
TRBV7-9	TRBJ1-5	once	TRBD1	CASGTDYNQPQHF	TGTGCCAGCGGGACAGACTACAATCAGCCCCAGCATTTT
TRBV6-6	TRBJ2-5	-	TRBD1	CASSYSGTEETQYF	TGTGCCAGCAGTTACTCCGGGACAGAAGAGACCCAGTACTTC
TRBV14	TRBJ1-2	-	-	CASSHLGGLANYGYTF	TGTGCCAGCAGCCACCTAGGGGGATTAGCTAACTATGGCTACACCTTC
TRBV6-5	TRBJ2-5	-	TRBD2	CASSLAGGIQETQYF	TGTGCCAGCAGCCTAGCGGGGGGGATTCAAGAGACCCAGTACTTC
TRBV9	TRBJ2-7	once	TRBD2	CASSVAGEVAGYEQYF	TGTGCCAGCAGCGTAGCGGGAGAAGTAGCGGGGTACGAGCAGTACTTC
TRBV7-2	TRBJ2-5	-	TRBD2	CASSLRSGGVETQYF	TGTGCCAGCAGCTTAAGAAGCGGGGGGGTTGAGACCCAGTACTTC
TRBV9	TRBJ1-6	-	-	CASNPHPRENSPLHF	TGTGCCAGCAATCCGCACCCAAGAGAGAATTCACCCCTCCACTTT
TRBV7-9	TRBJ1-4	-	TRBD1	CASSGQGGGEKLFF	TGTGCCAGCAGCGGACAGGGAGGTGGTGAAAAACTGTTTTTT
TRBV5-4	TRBJ2-7	-	-	CASSRGGGPSSEQYF	TGTGCCAGCAGTCGTGGAGGCGGCCCCTCCTCCGAGCAGTACTTC
TRBV13	TRBJ2-3	-	-	CASSLGSTVPPYF	TGTGCCAGCAGCTTAGGTTCTACGGTCCCCCCGTATTTT
TRBV7-2	TRBJ1-2	-	-	CASSAIRGKSGYTF	TGTGCCAGCAGCGCCATTAGGGGCAAAAGTGGCTACACCTTC
TRBV5-1	TRBJ1-4	-	TRBD1	CASGRQGANEKLFF	TGCGCCAGTGGACGACAGGGCGCTAATGAAAAACTGTTTTTT
TRBV6-6	TRBJ1-5	-	TRBD1	CASSDPGTGNQPQHF	TGTGCCAGCAGCGACCCCGGGACAGGAAATCAGCCCCAGCATTTT
TRBV28	TRBJ1-2	-	-	CASSTGVYFRDYGYTF	TGTGCCAGCAGTACGGGGGTCTACTTCAGGGACTATGGCTACACCTTC
TRBV7-8	TRBJ2-5	-	-	CASSLEASGETQYF	TGTGCCAGCAGCTTGGAGGCTTCGGGGGAGACCCAGTACTTC
TRBV3-1/TRBV3-2	TRBJ1-4	-	TRBD1	CASSLQGGSNEKLFF	TGTGCCAGCAGCCTCCAAGGGGGCTCTAATGAAAAACTGTTTTTT
TRBV28	TRBJ1-5	-	-	CASSSPFSNQPQHF	TGTGCCAGCAGTAGCCCTTTTAGCAATCAGCCCCAGCATTTT
TRBV2	TRBJ1-3	-	-	CASMNEFSGNTIYF	TGTGCCAGCATGAACGAGTTCTCTGGAAACACCATATATTTT
TRBV28	TRBJ1-5	few	TRBD1	CASSLGGRGSNQPQHF	TGTGCCAGCAGTTTAGGGGGCAGGGGGAGCAATCAGCCCCAGCATTTT